This TCR beta chain was obtained from a study of T cell responses to AZD1222 COVID-19 vaccine. Study information: Pooled samples include second doses given at about 4 or 12 weeks.

Sequenced by immunoSEQ multiplex PCR; TCRdb stores in-frame clones only, minus some. The repertoire holds around 100,000 clones, with about 90% as singletons. The germline V gene has CDR1 MGHRA and CDR2 YSYEKL. There are 17 residues in the CDR3. Between the trimmed V and J ends, which lost 0 bases and 13 bases, there was a span of 24 bases. General study findings and limits: Rises in breadth and depth of Spike-specific TCRs came after two AZD1222 doses. Spike as a whole was targeted by vaccine-associated CD4 TCRs, dominant at 160-218 and 743-854. Most donors were white British, females outnumbered males, and clonal diversity was possibly underestimated.

To note about this clone: Antigen specificity is unknown.

V and J are TRBV4-1 and TRBJ1-4; no definite D call. Sequences were derived from peripheral blood, sampled on day 0 of AZD1222 vaccination. The sequence was obtained from an adult in good health. In DNA, the CDR3 is TGCGCCAGCAGCCAAGAAAGGGTGAGGACTACCTCAAGGAGACTGTTTTTT. This sequence encodes CASSQERVRTTSRRLFF.